Shown below are 3 T cell receptor beta chains from a single sample sequenced in a study of siplizumab effects on memory and regulatory T cells. Method: immunoSEQ multiplex PCR; TCRdb's copy keeps in-frame clones and lacks some. The sample consists of some 99,000 clones, roughly nine tenths of them appearing once. Sequencing was done on a sample of Tregs sorted from blood. The receptors shown here come from a human donor in good health.

Remarks on this clone: One end of the junction does not line up with germline, which may come from a read error. Other DNA sequences in the sample encode the same CDR3. This chain uses TRBV5-6 with TRBJ1-2; maybe TRBD1 (5 bases). Germline CDR1 and CDR2: SGHDT and YYEEEE. The CDR3 runs to 13 residues. The CDR3 sequence is CASSPRVRGGYTF. The CDR3 bases are TGCGCCAGCAGCCCCAGGGTGAGGGGTGGCTACACCTTC.

The chain links TRBV6-5 to TRBJ1-1; D gene unclear. This CDR3 contains 14 residues. Germline CDR1 MNHEY, CDR2 SVGAGI. The V and J ends lost 7 bases and 4 bases respectively, with 16 bases between them. The CDR3 nucleotides are TGTGCCAGCACACTCTTGAGGGCCGGCACTGAAGCTTTCTTT. Residues: CASTLLRAGTEAFF.

The V and J genes are TRBV5-1 and TRBJ2-3; 8 bases align to TRBD2. J lost 6 bases, V lost 4 bases, and 7 bases had no gene match. CDR1 and CDR2 from the germline V gene are SGHRS and YFSETQ. This CDR3 region has 14 residues. The CDR3 sequence is CASSPRGGIDTQYF. The CDR3, as DNA: TGCGCCAGCAGCCCTCGGGGGGGCATTGATACGCAGTATTTT.